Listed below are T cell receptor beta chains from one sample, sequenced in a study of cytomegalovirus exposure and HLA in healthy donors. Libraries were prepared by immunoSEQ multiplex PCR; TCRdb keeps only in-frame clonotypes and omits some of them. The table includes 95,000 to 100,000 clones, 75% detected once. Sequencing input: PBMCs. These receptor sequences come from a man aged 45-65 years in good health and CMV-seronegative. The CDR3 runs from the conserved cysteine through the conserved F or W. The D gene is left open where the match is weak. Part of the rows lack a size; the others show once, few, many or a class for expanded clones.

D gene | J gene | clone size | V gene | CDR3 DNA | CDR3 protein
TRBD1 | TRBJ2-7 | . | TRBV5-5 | TGTGCCAGCACTCGACAGGGATCCTACGAGCAGTACTTC | CASTRQGSYEQYF
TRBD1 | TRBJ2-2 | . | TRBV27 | TGTGCCAGCAGTGGGACAGAGAACACCGGGGAGCTGTTTTTT | CASSGTENTGELFF
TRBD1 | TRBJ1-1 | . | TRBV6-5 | TGTGCCAGCAGTTATAGCTGGACAGGGTCGACTGAAGCTTTCTTT | CASSYSWTGSTEAFF
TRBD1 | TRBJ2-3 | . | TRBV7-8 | TGTGCCAGCAGCCCCTCGGGACAGGGCCGGGATACGCAGTATTTT | CASSPSGQGRDTQYF
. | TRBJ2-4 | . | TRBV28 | TGTGCCAGCAGCCGACTGACGGGACTAGCCAAAAACATTCAGTACTTC | CASSRLTGLAKNIQYF
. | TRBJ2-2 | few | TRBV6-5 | TGTGCCAGCAGCTATAGCACCGGGGAGCTGTTTTTT | CASSYSTGELFF
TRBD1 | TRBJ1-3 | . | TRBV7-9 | TGTGCCAGCAGCCCACAGGGGAACTCTGGAAACACCATATATTTT | CASSPQGNSGNTIYF
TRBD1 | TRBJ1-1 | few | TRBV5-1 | TGCGCCAGCAGCTTACGGGACAGGTGGACTGAAGCTTTCTTT | CASSLRDRWTEAFF
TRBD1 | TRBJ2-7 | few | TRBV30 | TGTGCCTGGAGTGAGGGACAGGGTGCCGAGCAGTACTTC | CAWSEGQGAEQYF
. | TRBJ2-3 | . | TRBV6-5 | TGTGCCAGCAGTTGGAGGCGCACAGATACGCAGTATTTT | CASSWRRTDTQYF
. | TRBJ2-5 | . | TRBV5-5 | TGTGCCAGCAGCTTGGCCAGTCCAGAGACCCAGTACTTC | CASSLASPETQYF
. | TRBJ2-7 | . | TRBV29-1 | TGCAGCGTTGTCGCGACACTGGTCCCCCACGAGCAGTACTTC | CSVVATLVPHEQYF
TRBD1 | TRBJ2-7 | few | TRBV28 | TGTGCCAGCAGTCCGTGGGACAGAACCTACGAGCAGTACTTC | CASSPWDRTYEQYF
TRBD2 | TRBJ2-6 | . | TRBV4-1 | TGCGCCAGCAGCCAAGATCCTAGCGGGGGTTTCCCATCTAGCTCTGGGGCCAACGTCCTGACTTTC | CASSQDPSGGFPSSSGANVLTF
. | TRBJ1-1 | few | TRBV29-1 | TGCAGCTCCTCATCGGGGGGGAATGGGGAAGCTTTCTTT | CSSSSGGNGEAFF
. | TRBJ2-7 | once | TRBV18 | TGTGCCAGCTCACCACCAGCAGACACCTACGAGCAGTACTTC | CASSPPADTYEQYF
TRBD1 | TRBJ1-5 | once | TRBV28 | TGTGCCAGCAGGCCCGACAGGGCACGCAATCAGCCCCAGCATTTT | CASRPDRARNQPQHF
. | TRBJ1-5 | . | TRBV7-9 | TGTGCCAGCAGCGACCCGACAGATAGCAATCAGCCCCAGCATTTT | CASSDPTDSNQPQHF
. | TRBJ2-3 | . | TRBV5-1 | TGCGCCAGCAGCGCGGGACAGATAAGCACAGATACGCAGTATTTT | CASSAGQISTDTQYF
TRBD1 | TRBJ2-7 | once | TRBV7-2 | TGTGCCAGCAGCCACCTACAGGGGAGCTCCTACGAGCAGTACTTC | CASSHLQGSSYEQYF
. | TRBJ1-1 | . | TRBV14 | TGTGCCAGCAGCCAAGGCCAGGGATGGGAAGCTTTCTTT | CASSQGQGWEAFF
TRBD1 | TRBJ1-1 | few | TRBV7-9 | TGTGCCAGCACCCCAATTAAGACGGACAGGAGGGTTGGAGCTTTCTTT | CASTPIKTDRRVGAFF
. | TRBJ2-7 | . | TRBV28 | TGTGCCAGCAGTTTCGGCCAGGCAGTATCCTACGAGCAGTACTTC | CASSFGQAVSYEQYF
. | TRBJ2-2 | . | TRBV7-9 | TGTGCCAGCAACCTGGGACACGGAACCGGGGAGCTGTTTTTT | CASNLGHGTGELFF
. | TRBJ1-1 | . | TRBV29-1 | TGCAGCGTGCGGGACCTTGGGGAAGCTTTCTTT | CSVRDLGEAFF
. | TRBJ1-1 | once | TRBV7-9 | TGTGCCAGCAGCTTACAGCGCCATGAAGCTTTCTTT | CASSLQRHEAFF
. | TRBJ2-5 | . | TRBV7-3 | TGTGCCAGCAGCCCTGGACTACAAGAGACCCAGTACTTC | CASSPGLQETQYF
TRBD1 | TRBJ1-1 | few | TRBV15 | TGTGCCACCAGCACGCACAGGGGGACTGAAGCTTTCTTT | CATSTHRGTEAFF
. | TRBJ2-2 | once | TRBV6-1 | TGTGCCAGCAATTGGGCCGACCCCAGAGGGGAGCTGTTTTTT | CASNWADPRGELFF
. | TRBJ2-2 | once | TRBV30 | TGTGCCTGGGCCCGGCAGGGGGGTAACAACGGGGAGCTGTTTTTT | CAWARQGGNNGELFF
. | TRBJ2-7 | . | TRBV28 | TGTGCCAGCGGGCGCGAGCAGTACTTC | CASGREQYF
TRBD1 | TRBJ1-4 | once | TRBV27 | TGTGCCAGCAGGGTACAGGGGAATAATGAAAAACTGTTTTTT | CASRVQGNNEKLFF
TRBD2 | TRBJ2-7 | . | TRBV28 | TGTGCCAGCAGTTACGCTACAGGGACTAGCTCCTACGAGCAGTACTTC | CASSYATGTSSYEQYF
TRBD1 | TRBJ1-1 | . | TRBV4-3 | TGCGCCAGCAGCCACAGGGACAGGGGCCCTGAAGCTTTCTTT | CASSHRDRGPEAFF
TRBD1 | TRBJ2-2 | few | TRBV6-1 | TGTGCCAGCAGTGGGCGCATGGGACAGCGTGGCACCGGGGAGCTGTTTTTT | CASSGRMGQRGTGELFF
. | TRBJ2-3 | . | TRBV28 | TGTGCCAGCAGTTCGACCCAAACGACAGGGGAGGGGCAGTATTTT | CASSSTQTTGEGQYF
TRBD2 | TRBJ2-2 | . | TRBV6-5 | TGTGCCAGCAGTTACTCCGGCGGGAGAAGTTCCGGGGAGCTGTTTTTT | CASSYSGGRSSGELFF
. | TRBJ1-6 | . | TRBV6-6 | TGTGCCAGCGACGAGGTCCGGGATTCACCCCTCCACTTT | CASDEVRDSPLHF
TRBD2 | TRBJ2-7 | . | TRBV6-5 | TGTGCCAGCACTGCGAGCGGGGGAAGTTACGAGCAGTACTTC | CASTASGGSYEQYF
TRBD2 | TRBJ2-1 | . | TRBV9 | TGTGCCAGCAGTGGAGGACTAGCGGGCAGCTCCTACAATGAGCAGTTCTTC | CASSGGLAGSSYNEQFF
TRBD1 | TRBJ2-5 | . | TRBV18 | TGTGCCAGCTCACCTCCGGACAGGGGGCACCAAGAGACCCAGTACTTC | CASSPPDRGHQETQYF
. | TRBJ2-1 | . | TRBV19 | TGTGCCAGTAGTCCCACGAGAGGTGAGCAGTTCTTC | CASSPTRGEQFF
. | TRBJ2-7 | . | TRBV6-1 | TGTGCCAGCAGGCTAAGAACAGGGATATCCTACGAGCAGTACTTC | CASRLRTGISYEQYF
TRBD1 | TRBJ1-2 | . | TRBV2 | TGTGCCAACATGGGACAGGGAGAAGGCTACACCTTC | CANMGQGEGYTF
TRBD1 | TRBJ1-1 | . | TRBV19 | TGTGCCAGTAGTATAACAGGGGGCGTCACTGAAGCTTTCTTT | CASSITGGVTEAFF
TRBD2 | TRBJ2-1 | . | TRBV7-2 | TGTGCCAGCAGCTCCTATAGCGGGACTGGCAATGAGCAGTTCTTC | CASSSYSGTGNEQFF
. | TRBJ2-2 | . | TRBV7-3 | TGTGCCAGCAGCCCCCAAGGCAGCGACGGGGAGCTGTTTTTT | CASSPQGSDGELFF
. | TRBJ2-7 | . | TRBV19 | TGTGCCAGTAGTATGCAGGGCCCTCCCTACGAGCAGTACTTC | CASSMQGPPYEQYF